Following are 27 T cell receptor beta chains from one sample sequenced in a study of a mutant IDH1 vaccine in newly diagnosed glioma. Time point here: week 23, last vaccination. Each dose of the vaccine consisted of 300 ug of mutant IDH1 20-mer peptide, with topical imiquimod. These receptors' targets are unknown. Method: immunoSEQ multiplex PCR; TCRdb's copy keeps in-frame clones and lacks some. The data hold 40,000 or so clones, with about 76% observed a single time. The material sequenced was PBMCs, taken from a glioma patient whose treatment included an IDH1 peptide vaccine. These receptors all come from a man aged 50 to 59 with glioma.

The chain links TRBV6-6 to TRBJ2-1; the match to TRBD1 covers 7 bases. J was trimmed by 2 bases and V by 5 bases; bases with no gene match: 3. Germline V gene data show CDR1 as MNHNY and CDR2 as SVGAGI (reference sequence). This CDR3 region has 14 residues. CDR3 sequence (DNA): TGTGCCAGCAGTGGCGACAGGGCCTACAATGAGCAGTTCTTC. Its translation is CASSGDRAYNEQFF.

This clone was seen once. The chain joins TRBV6-5 to TRBJ2-5; TRBD2 agrees at 12 bases. CDR1 and CDR2 from the germline V gene are MNHEY and SVGAGI. The V and J ends lost 2 bases and 9 bases, in that order; junction bases with no gene match: 1. The CDR3 length is 13 residues. The CDR3, as DNA: TGTGCCAGCAGTTACACTAGCGGGGGGCCCCAGTACTTC. It encodes CASSYTSGGPQYF.

The chain carries TRBV27 and TRBJ1-4; no reliable D call. The germline V gene has CDR1 MNHEY and CDR2 SMNVEV (reference sequence). The CDR3 runs 15 residues. V was trimmed by 4 bases and J by 0 bases, leaving 9 bases between them. CDR3 protein: CASSYLASTNEKLFF. Here the CDR3 DNA reads TGTGCCAGCAGTTATCTGGCTTCAACTAATGAAAAACTGTTTTTT.

This sequence joins TRBV4-3 and TRBJ2-2; the match to TRBD2 covers 10 bases. The germline V gene encodes CDR1 LGHNA and CDR2 YSLEER. Trimming cost V 4 bases and J 3 bases; bases outside gene matches: 11. The CDR3 covers 18 residues. This chain's CDR3 is CASSLQASGGPDTGELFF. The CDR3 DNA reads as TGCGCCAGCAGCCTACAGGCTAGCGGGGGTCCTGACACCGGGGAGCTGTTTTTT.

This clone was recorded a few times. The chain uses TRBV6-5 and TRBJ1-1; 7 bases agree with TRBD1. This CDR3 is 14 amino acids long. The trim removed 4 bases at V and 5 bases at J, leaving 7 bases unmatched. Germline V gene sequence: CDR1 MNHEY, CDR2 SVGAGI. The CDR3 DNA reads as TGTGCCAGCAGTTTAGGAGGGGGCAAGACTGAAGCTTTCTTT. This sequence encodes CASSLGGGKTEAFF.

With respect to this clone: Its ends do not fully match the called genes, so a read error is possible. The chain couples TRBV6-4 to TRBJ1-1, with 10 bases fitting TRBD1. Germline CDR1 reads MRHNA; CDR2 reads SNTAGT. The CDR3 runs 13 residues. CDR3 nucleotides: TGTGCCAGCAGTGGACAGGGGGCCACTGAAGTTTTCTTT. Residues: CASSGQGATEVFF.

V is TRBV5-1 and J is TRBJ1-4; TRBD1 agrees at 8 bases. The trim removed 1 base at V and 8 bases at J, leaving 4 bases unmatched. The CDR3 runs to 14 residues. Germline V gene lookup returns CDR1 SGHRS and CDR2 YFSETQ. CDR3 sequence reads: CASSLKGQDEKLFF. In nucleotides, the CDR3 is TGCGCCAGCAGCTTGAAGGGACAGGACGAAAAACTGTTTTTT.

The chain employs TRBV6-1 and TRBJ1-1; 8 bases fit TRBD1. V lost 8 bases to trimming and J lost 4 bases; unmatched junction nucleotides: 6. Per germline, CDR1 MNHNS and CDR2 SASEGT. The CDR3 has 13 amino acids. For the CDR3, the DNA is TGTGCCAGCTTCCAGGGGGCGAGCACTGAAGCTTTCTTT. Translating gives CASFQGASTEAFF.

This clone has more than one count but fewer than ten. The chain joins TRBV28 to TRBJ1-1; no clear D gene. The germline CDR1 and CDR2 sequences are MDHEN and SYDVKM. CDR3 size: 12 residues. V shed 5 bases and J shed 2 bases, with 6 bases lying between them. In nucleotides, the CDR3 is TGTGCCAGCAGTGCCCATAACACTGAAGCTTTCTTT. It specifies CASSAHNTEAFF.

This chain connects TRBV4-2 to TRBJ1-6; perhaps TRBD1 as D (5 bases). This CDR3 has 17 residues. Germline V lookup: CDR1 LGHNA, CDR2 YNFKEQ. Trimming took off 0 bases at V and 6 bases at J, with 15 bases between the two ends. CDR3 amino acids: CASSQELRVGPNSPLHF. The CDR3 coding sequence is TGTGCCAGCAGCCAAGAGCTCAGGGTGGGTCCTAATTCACCCCTCCACTTT.

The chain uses TRBV11-2 and TRBJ2-2; D call uncertain. Germline assignment: CDR1 SGHAT and CDR2 FQNNGV. The CDR3 consists of 13 residues. Trimming pared 5 bases from V and 4 bases from J, leaving 8 bases between. The CDR3 nucleotides read TGTGCCAGCAGCCACGAGCCCACCGGGGAGCTGTTTTTT. It encodes CASSHEPTGELFF.

The gene calls are TRBV27 and TRBJ2-7; D possibly corresponds to TRBD2 (5 bases). The CDR3 sequence is 15 residues long. Germline V CDR1 and CDR2: MNHEY, SMNVEV (reference sequence). The V and J ends lost 5 bases and 3 bases respectively, with 17 bases between them. Here the CDR3 reads CASSLRFGGNYEQYF. CDR3 sequence (DNA): TGTGCCAGCAGTCTAAGGTTCGGAGGAAACTACGAGCAGTACTTC.

This clone was observed a few times. The chain combines TRBV7-9 with TRBJ1-5; D remains unclear. CDR1 and CDR2 from the germline V gene are SEHNR and FQNEAQ (reference sequence). V lost 5 bases and J lost 2, with 7 bases in between. The CDR3 extends over 13 amino acids. DNA for the CDR3: TGTGCCAGCAGCCGAAGTGGCAATCAGCCCCAGCATTTT. It yields the protein CASSRSGNQPQHF.

This chain joins TRBV6-5 and TRBJ1-2; 8 bases are shared with TRBD1. Germline trimming cut 5 bases from V and 8 bases from J; bases unmatched to any gene: 13. The CDR3 consists of 15 residues. Germline CDR1 reads MNHEY; CDR2 reads SVGAGI. CDR3 sequence: CASSPPGQAARGYTF. The CDR3 DNA reads as TGTGCCAGCAGTCCCCCGGGACAGGCAGCGCGGGGCTACACCTTC.

The chain joins TRBV18 to TRBJ2-7; TRBD2 aligns across 7 bases. There are 15 residues in the CDR3. The germline gives CDR1 KGHSH, CDR2 LQKENI. With 2 bases clipped from V and 4 bases from J, the junction kept 8 bases outside the gene matches. The CDR3 is CASSPSPGGSYEQYF. In DNA, the CDR3 is TGTGCCAGCTCACCATCCCCCGGGGGGTCGTACGAGCAGTACTTC.

The rearrangement uses TRBV29-1 and TRBJ2-5; TRBD1 is a possible D gene (6 bases). V lost 3 bases to trimming and J lost 2 bases, with 16 bases between them. Germline V gene sequence: CDR1 SQVTM, CDR2 ANQGSEA. This CDR3 comprises 15 residues. CDR3 nucleotides: TGCAGCGTTGATACTTTCAGTAGGGGGCAAGAGACCCAGTACTTC. Its protein product is CSVDTFSRGQETQYF.

The chain employs TRBV9 and TRBJ2-7; D is unclear. This CDR3 region has 15 residues. CDR1 is SGDLS and CDR2 is YYNGEE in the germline V gene. V dropped 1 base and J dropped 0 bases, with 11 bases sitting between them. CDR3 protein: CASSVTALRSYEQYF. In DNA form, the CDR3 reads TGTGCCAGCAGCGTAACGGCTCTACGCTCCTACGAGCAGTACTTC.

This clone turned up a few times. The chain is built from TRBV4-1 and TRBJ1-2; D not resolved. Germline CDR1 reads MGHRA; CDR2 reads YSYEKL. CDR3 size: 16 residues. With 3 bases removed from V and 2 bases from J, the gap between germline ends came to 16 bases. The CDR3 sequence: CASSQQKGRVNYGYTF. CDR3 coding DNA: TGCGCCAGCAGCCAGCAGAAGGGCCGGGTAAACTATGGCTACACCTTC.

The table lists this clone with a count of one. This chain links TRBV30 with TRBJ2-5; tentatively, D is TRBD2 (6 bases). V was clipped by 5 bases and J by 5 bases, with 12 bases between them. Germline lookup yields CDR1 GTSNPN and CDR2 SVGIG (reference sequence). The CDR3 covers 12 residues. CDR3 sequence reads: CAWARLGETQYF. The CDR3 DNA reads TGTGCCTGGGCTCGACTAGGGGAGACCCAGTACTTC.

The chain links TRBV14 to TRBJ2-5, with D perhaps TRBD1 or TRBD2 (5 bases each). The germline gives CDR1 SGHDN, CDR2 FVKESK. V was pared by 1 base and J by 6 bases, with 12 bases between. This CDR3 has 14 amino acids. The CDR3 DNA reads TGTGCCAGCAGCCAAGTGACTGGGGGACAGACCCAGTACTTC. This translates into CASSQVTGGQTQYF.

This clone has only one observation. The chain links TRBV6-5 to TRBJ1-3; D is undetermined. CDR1 is MNHEY, CDR2 SVGAGI, per germline. Trimming left V 0 bases short and J 0 bases short, with 6 bases between. This CDR3 spans 15 amino acids. CDR3 sequence reads: CASSYSMSSGNTIYF. Here the CDR3 DNA reads TGTGCCAGCAGTTACTCGATGAGCTCTGGAAACACCATATATTTT.

This chain connects TRBV9 to TRBJ1-3; D gene ambiguous. CDR1 SGDLS and CDR2 YYNGEE come from the germline V gene. This CDR3 has 15 amino acids. V was pared by 0 bases and J by 1 base, with 8 bases between. In nucleotides, the CDR3 is TGTGCCAGCAGCGTAGGCCCCGGGTCTGGAAACACCATATATTTT. It is translated as CASSVGPGSGNTIYF.

The rearrangement links TRBV5-1 to TRBJ1-5, with D possibly matching TRBD1 (6 bases). Trimming shortened V by 4 bases and J by 5 bases, and 13 bases separated the two germline ends. This CDR3 is 14 amino acids long. Germline CDR1 and CDR2: SGHRS and YFSETQ. The CDR3 is CASSLTGEDQPQHF. CDR3 coding DNA: TGCGCCAGCAGCCTGACAGGAGAGGATCAGCCCCAGCATTTT.

This sequence joins TRBV5-1 and TRBJ1-6, with 7 bases identical to TRBD1. CDR3 size: 18 residues. Trimming at V came to 0 bases and at J to 9 bases, leaving 15 bases not matched to a gene. Germline CDR1 SGHRS, CDR2 YFSETQ. DNA for the CDR3: TGCGCCAGCAGCTTGGCCGGGACAGCCCAAAGGGTGGGTTCACCCCTCCACTTT. The encoded protein is CASSLAGTAQRVGSPLHF.

DNA of the CDR3: TGTGCCAGTAACCCCCTGACGCAACGCAGCAATCAGCCCCAGCATTTT. Encoded protein: CASNPLTQRSNQPQHF. The V call is TRBV19, the J call TRBJ1-5, with D unclear. This CDR3 has 16 residues. The germline V gene has CDR1 LNHDA and CDR2 SQIVND (reference sequence). V shed 7 bases and J shed 1 base, with 17 bases lying between them.

The chain has TRBV5-8 and TRBJ2-1; 7 positions match TRBD2. The V gene's germline CDR1 is SGHTS and CDR2 YDEGEE. This CDR3 is 15 amino acids long. J lost 0 bases, V lost 5 bases, and 5 bases had no gene match. The CDR3, as DNA: TGTGCCAGCAGTTTCGGGGGGAGCTCCTACAATGAGCAGTTCTTC. Translated: CASSFGGSSYNEQFF.

The rearrangement links TRBV7-2 to TRBJ2-7, with 9 positions matching TRBD2. The CDR3 is made up of 15 amino acids. The V segment lost 4 bases and the J segment 2 bases; nucleotides outside the gene matches: 6. CDR1 is SGHTA and CDR2 is FQGNSA in the germline V gene. CDR3 region: CASSSEAGGTYEQYF. CDR3 nucleotides: TGTGCCAGCAGCTCGGAAGCGGGGGGAACCTACGAGCAGTACTTC.